The clone carrying this TCR beta chain occurred many times. Its specificity is not known. The data were obtained in a study of metastatic and nonmetastatic thyroid tumors. For the study at large: Across blood and tumor or nodule tissue, repertoires from malignant and benign thyroid patients were compared with one another. Findings and caveats of the study: The study reportedly found significantly higher TCR beta diversity in malignant thyroid tumors than benign nodules, in blood and tumor.

Study processing details: What underpinned the distant-metastasis classifier for papillary thyroid cancer was the set of CDR3 differences across clinicopathological groups. TCRdb reprocessed the PCR reads via MiXCR. Here the V and J calls rest on TCRdb's processing, not on the authors' analysis. This sample yields tens of thousands of clones, of which roughly a quarter are seen a single time; approximately 15% belongs to the top ten. Thyroid surgery was performed in patients who had received no treatment beforehand. Trimming stripped 4 bases from V and 7 bases from J, with 10 bases between. The CDR3 is made up of 12 amino acids. Germline V CDR1 and CDR2: MNHEY, SVGEGT.

Specimen: tumor tissue. The source is a female donor with papillary thyroid cancer or a benign thyroid nodule (not recorded which). Some clones in this sample may be carry-over from other donors' samples. V usage is TRBV6-2 or TRBV6-3 and J usage is TRBJ1-2; no clear D gene. The CDR3 loop is CASSWSISGYTF. The CDR3 DNA is TGTGCCAGCAGTTGGTCGATAAGTGGCTACACCTTC.